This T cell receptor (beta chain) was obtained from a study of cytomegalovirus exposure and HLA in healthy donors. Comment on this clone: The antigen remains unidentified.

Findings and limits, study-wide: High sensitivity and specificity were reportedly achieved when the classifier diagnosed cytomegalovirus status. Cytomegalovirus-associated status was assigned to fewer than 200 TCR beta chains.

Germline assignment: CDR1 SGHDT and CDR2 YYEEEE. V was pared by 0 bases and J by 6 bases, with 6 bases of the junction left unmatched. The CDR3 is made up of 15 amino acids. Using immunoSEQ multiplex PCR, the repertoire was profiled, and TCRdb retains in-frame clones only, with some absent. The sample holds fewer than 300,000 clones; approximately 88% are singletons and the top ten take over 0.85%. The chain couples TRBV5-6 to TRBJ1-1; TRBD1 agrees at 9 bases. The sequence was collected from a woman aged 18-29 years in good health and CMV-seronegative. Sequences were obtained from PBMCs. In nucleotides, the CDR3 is TGTGCCAGCAGCTTGGACCTGACAGGGGGACCTGAAGCTTTCTTT. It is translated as CASSLDLTGGPEAFF.